Following are 22 T cell receptor beta chains from one sample sequenced in a study of radiation and T cells in renal cell carcinoma. Noted time point: blood 2 weeks post-SBRT. Treatment noted: 15 Gy SBRT to primary tumor, nephrectomy 4 weeks later. Sequencing used immunoSEQ multiplex PCR; TCRdb keeps in-frame clones, though not all of them. The sample shows some 130,000 clones, 88% of them seen only once. Sequences were derived from blood, sampled from a patient whose treatment included radiotherapy and nephrectomy. Receptors originate from a woman between 70 and 85 years old with renal cell carcinoma.

V gene TRBV6-5 combines with J gene TRBJ2-1; possible D gene TRBD1, 6 bases. This CDR3 comprises 13 residues. Germline CDR1 MNHEY, CDR2 SVGAGI. The V gene lost 6 bases and the J gene lost 2 bases, with 8 bases spanning the gap. In DNA form, the CDR3 reads TGTGCCAGCAGCGGGACACCCTACAATGAGCAGTTCTTC. Its translation: CASSGTPYNEQFF.

The chain joins TRBV19 to TRBJ2-1; D may be TRBD2 (6 bases). Trimming took 8 bases from V and 10 from J, leaving 12 bases between them. The CDR3 loop spans 11 amino acids. Germline V gene sequence: CDR1 LNHDA, CDR2 SQIVND (reference sequence). The CDR3 spells CASWRGGEQFF. As DNA, the CDR3 is TGTGCCAGTTGGAGGGGCGGGGAGCAGTTCTTC.

This clone appeared a single time. The chain links TRBV6-1 to TRBJ1-6; D is unresolved. In germline, CDR1 is MNHNS, CDR2 SASEGT. The CDR3 runs to 14 residues. V gave up 10 bases and J gave up 0 bases, with 10 bases separating them. CDR3 nucleotides: TGTGCCACCTCCAGGAGCTCCTATAATTCACCCCTCCACTTT. Amino acids: CATSRSSYNSPLHF.

The chain joins TRBV6-5 to TRBJ1-1; D gene unclear. V was cut by 0 bases and J by 5 bases, with 7 bases left in between. Germline lookup yields CDR1 MNHEY and CDR2 SVGAGI. There are 13 residues in the CDR3. The CDR3 loop is CASSYSLWTEAFF. The CDR3 coding sequence is TGTGCCAGCAGTTACTCGCTGTGGACTGAAGCTTTCTTT.

This clone has more than one count but fewer than ten. The genes are TRBV27 and TRBJ2-7; weak D call: TRBD1 (5 bases). CDR1 is MNHEY and CDR2 is SMNVEV in the germline V gene (reference sequence). The V gene lost 4 bases and the J gene lost 4 bases, with 17 bases spanning the gap. There are 15 residues in the CDR3. Written as DNA, the CDR3 is TGTGCCAGCAGTTCATTGACCAGGGCAGGGTACGAGCAGTACTTC. Protein: CASSSLTRAGYEQYF.

The rearrangement links TRBV6-5 to TRBJ1-6; no clear D. Germline assignment: CDR1 MNHEY and CDR2 SVGAGI. CDR3 length: 12 residues. Trimming removed 6 bases from V and 10 bases from J, with 10 bases in between. CDR3 in DNA: TGTGCCAGCAGGCGTGTCGGATCACCCCTCCACTTT. Residues: CASRRVGSPLHF.

J is TRBJ1-1 and V is TRBV5-1; the D gene is possibly TRBD1 (5 bases). V was cut by 3 bases and J by 1 base, with 13 bases left in between. The CDR3 spans 15 residues. CDR1 is SGHRS, CDR2 YFSETQ, per germline. This chain's CDR3 is CASSYIGTANTEAFF. The CDR3 DNA reads TGCGCCAGCAGCTACATTGGGACCGCGAACACTGAAGCTTTCTTT. The full variable domain, completed using reference TRBV5-1 and TRBJ1-1, is KAGVTQTPRYLIKTRGQQVTLSCSPISGHRSVSWYQQTPGQGLQFLFEYFSETQRNKGNFPGRFSGRQFSNSRSEMNVSTLELGDSALYLCASSYIGTANTEAFFGQGTRLTVV.

The gene calls are TRBV11-2 and TRBJ2-3, with TRBD1 identical over 10 bases. The CDR3 length is 14 residues. In germline, CDR1 is SGHAT, CDR2 FQNNGV. After removal of 5 bases from V and 3 bases from J, the junction contained 2 bases not matched to a gene. The CDR3 region is CASSRDRGTDTQYF. For the CDR3, the DNA is TGTGCCAGCAGCCGGGACAGGGGTACAGATACGCAGTATTTT.

This chain links TRBV29-1 with TRBJ1-2; no clear D. Trimming took 4 bases from V and 0 from J, leaving 6 bases between them. The CDR3 totals 12 residues. Looked up from germline, CDR1 is SQVTM and CDR2 is ANQGSEA. CDR3 nucleotides: TGCAGCGTTGGGCAGCCTAACTATGGCTACACCTTC. This encodes CSVGQPNYGYTF.

V is TRBV7-2 and J is TRBJ1-2; 8 nucleotides match TRBD1. Trimming removed 5 bases from V and 8 bases from J; junction bases left unmatched: 13. The CDR3 loop spans 15 amino acids. Germline values: CDR1 SGHTA, CDR2 FQGNSA. CDR3 DNA sequence: TGTGCCAGCAGCGTAACAGGGGGGTTAGGGGAAGGCTACACCTTC. Amino acids: CASSVTGGLGEGYTF.

The genes are TRBV27 and TRBJ2-2; D is ambiguous. CDR1 MNHEY and CDR2 SMNVEV come from the germline V gene (reference sequence). This CDR3 spans 15 amino acids. Trimming stripped 6 bases from V and 1 base from J, with 12 bases between. The CDR3: CASSWAALNTGELFF. The CDR3 region has the DNA TGTGCCAGCAGCTGGGCAGCCTTGAACACCGGGGAGCTGTTTTTT.

The CDR3 DNA is TGTGCCAGCACAAATCAGGGCCCTAGCAGGACGCAGTATTTT. Amino acids: CASTNQGPSRTQYF. The genes are TRBV2 and TRBJ2-3; either TRBD1 or TRBD2 may fit D (5 bases each). Germline lookup yields CDR1 SNHLY and CDR2 FYNNEI. The CDR3 runs 14 residues. Trimming left V 7 bases short and J 9 bases short, with 20 bases between.

This clone has just a few counts. J is TRBJ2-3 and V is TRBV14; D gene uncertain. Trimming cost V 4 bases and J 2 bases, with 10 bases left between them. The CDR3 spans 14 residues. Germline V gene data show CDR1 as SGHDN and CDR2 as FVKESK. CDR3 sequence reads: CASSLDWVTDTQYF. DNA of the CDR3: TGTGCCAGCAGCCTAGACTGGGTCACAGATACGCAGTATTTT.

This clone was found once. The CDR3 reads CASSLKRQTTGELFF. The CDR3 region has the DNA TGTGCCAGCAGCTTAAAGAGGCAGACCACCGGGGAGCTGTTTTTT. The gene calls are TRBV11-2 and TRBJ2-2; D is undetermined. The germline V gene has CDR1 SGHAT and CDR2 FQNNGV. V lost 2 bases and J 4 bases, leaving 11 bases between the germline ends. The CDR3 sequence is 15 residues long.

V is TRBV6-6 and J is TRBJ2-7; perhaps TRBD1 as D (6 bases). Germline V gene sequence: CDR1 MNHNY, CDR2 SVGAGI (reference sequence). The CDR3 is made up of 13 amino acids. V was shortened by 11 bases and J by 2 bases, with 16 bases between the two germline ends. The CDR3 coding sequence is TGTGCCGCCCGAGGGACAAGCGCCTACGAGCAGTACTTC. It specifies CAARGTSAYEQYF.

The V call is TRBV5-6, the J call TRBJ2-7; D is perhaps TRBD2 (5 bases). Germline V lookup: CDR1 SGHDT, CDR2 YYEEEE. This CDR3 contains 15 residues. Trimming took 2 bases from V and 6 from J, leaving 18 bases between them. The CDR3 is CASSFIPGISGEQYF. The CDR3 nucleotides are TGTGCCAGCAGCTTCATCCCCGGGATATCCGGCGAGCAGTACTTC.

The gene calls are TRBV11-2 and TRBJ2-5; D possibly corresponds to TRBD2 (5 bases). The V gene lost 4 bases and the J gene lost 5 bases, with 14 bases spanning the gap. Germline lookup yields CDR1 SGHAT and CDR2 FQNNGV. There are 14 residues in the CDR3. The CDR3 sequence: CASSSFGMRETQYF. The CDR3 nucleotides read TGTGCCAGCAGCTCCTTCGGGATGAGGGAGACCCAGTACTTC.

The chain has TRBV19 and TRBJ1-5; the D gene is possibly TRBD1 (6 bases). Germline V gene sequence: CDR1 LNHDA, CDR2 SQIVND (reference sequence). Between the trimmed V and J ends, which lost 1 base and 2 bases, there was a span of 9 bases. The CDR3 is made up of 15 amino acids. CDR3 nucleotide sequence: TGTGCCAGTAGTATAGCAGGGGCTGGCAATCAGCCCCAGCATTTT. This encodes CASSIAGAGNQPQHF.

The rearrangement uses TRBV27 and TRBJ2-5; 7 bases align to TRBD2. J lost 4 bases, V lost 6 bases, and 17 bases had no gene match. This CDR3 has 17 residues. CDR1 MNHEY and CDR2 SMNVEV come from the germline V gene (reference sequence). The CDR3 DNA follows: TGTGCCAGCAGGTCCTCTTTTTCTTGGGGAGGGCGAGAGACCCAGTACTTC. It is translated as CASRSSFSWGGRETQYF.

This clone was seen a single time. The chain couples TRBV7-2 to TRBJ2-3; TRBD2 might be the D (6 bases). This CDR3 comprises 14 residues. The germline V gene encodes CDR1 SGHTA and CDR2 FQGNSA. V was clipped by 1 base and J by 6 bases, with 11 bases between them. The CDR3 bases are TGTGCCAGCAGCTTAGGTGGGGGGTGGGATACGCAGTATTTT. It specifies CASSLGGGWDTQYF. The whole variable domain, remainder taken from reference TRBV7-2 and TRBJ2-3, is GAGVSQSPSNKVTEKGKDVELRCDPISGHTALYWYRQSLGQGLEFLIYFQGNSAPDKSGLPSDRFSAERTGGSVSTLTIQRTQQEDSAVYLCASSLGGGWDTQYFGPGTRLTVL.

The sample holds one count of this clone. The rearrangement links TRBV11-2 to TRBJ1-1; D ambiguous. This CDR3 region has 12 residues. The V and J ends lost 0 bases and 8 bases respectively, with 7 bases between them. CDR1 SGHAT and CDR2 FQNNGV come from the germline V gene. The CDR3 bases are TGTGCCAGCAGCTTAGAGGGAGGAGAAGCTTTCTTT. This codes for CASSLEGGEAFF.

The J gene is TRBJ2-3, the V gene TRBV7-2; perhaps TRBD1 as D (6 bases). This CDR3 has 15 residues. V lost 1 base to trimming and J lost 6 bases, with 14 bases between them. The germline V gene has CDR1 SGHTA and CDR2 FQGNSA. The CDR3 protein is CASSLGGQGKDTQYF. Written as DNA, the CDR3 is TGTGCCAGCAGCTTAGGGGGCCAGGGGAAGGATACGCAGTATTTT.